These T cell receptor beta chains were read from a single sample in a study of OX40 agonist ivuxolimab in advanced cancers. TCRdb's copy holds only in-frame clones and misses some; the assay was immunoSEQ multiplex PCR. Of 85,000 to 100,000 clones detected, around 87% appear once; the ten largest clones hold roughly 4%. This specimen was CD4+ or CD8+ T cells sorted from blood, taken in a trial of the OX40 agonist ivuxolimab. These TCRs come from an adult with an advanced solid tumor such as melanoma, head and neck, liver or kidney cancer. The CDR3 runs from the conserved cysteine through the conserved F or W. The size of a clone is reported for some rows only, either as once, few or many, or as a class for expanded clones.

CDR3aa: CASSSPAGGSYNEQFF
j_gene: TRBJ2-1
v_gene: TRBV7-9
abundance: NA

CDR3aa: CASSVTGTTAEAFF
j_gene: TRBJ1-1
v_gene: TRBV9
abundance: NA

CDR3aa: CASSVDSSGDQPQHF
j_gene: TRBJ1-5
v_gene: TRBV9
abundance: NA

CDR3aa: CASSMGQGFGYTF
j_gene: TRBJ1-2
v_gene: TRBV6-4
abundance: NA

CDR3aa: CAWSVGGVAYEQYF
j_gene: TRBJ2-7
v_gene: TRBV30
abundance: NA

CDR3aa: CASSGIRVVQSAQHF
j_gene: TRBJ1-5
v_gene: TRBV2
abundance: NA

CDR3aa: CASSPTPDSNQPQHF
j_gene: TRBJ1-5
v_gene: TRBV18
abundance: few

CDR3aa: CASKAPGVIGYTF
j_gene: TRBJ1-2
v_gene: TRBV6-5
abundance: NA

CDR3aa: CASSLKQGFNEKLFF
j_gene: TRBJ1-4
v_gene: TRBV27
abundance: NA

CDR3aa: CASSPTSRDSTDTQYF
j_gene: TRBJ2-3
v_gene: TRBV5-4
abundance: NA

CDR3aa: CASSDRDQAYEQYF
j_gene: TRBJ2-7
v_gene: TRBV6-1
abundance: many

CDR3aa: CASSEAQEREHAYNEQFF
j_gene: TRBJ2-1
v_gene: TRBV2
abundance: NA

CDR3aa: CASSLRGRTSGANYGYTF
j_gene: TRBJ1-2
v_gene: TRBV7-8
abundance: NA

CDR3aa: CSVVADRRDDRTDTQYF
j_gene: TRBJ2-3
v_gene: TRBV29-1
abundance: NA

CDR3aa: CATSTPTGVPGELFF
j_gene: TRBJ2-2
v_gene: TRBV5-4
abundance: NA

CDR3aa: CAWRTGGQETQYF
j_gene: TRBJ2-5
v_gene: TRBV30
abundance: NA

CDR3aa: CASSRRTGAGNTIYF
j_gene: TRBJ1-3
v_gene: TRBV5-8
abundance: NA

CDR3aa: CASSEARLAGYNEQFF
j_gene: TRBJ2-1
v_gene: TRBV2
abundance: NA

CDR3aa: CASSERTNYGYTF
j_gene: TRBJ1-2
v_gene: TRBV7-2
abundance: NA

CDR3aa: CASSSGQLNTEAFF
j_gene: TRBJ1-1
v_gene: TRBV11-3
abundance: once

CDR3aa: CASSLTGDEKETQYF
j_gene: TRBJ2-5
v_gene: TRBV7-6
abundance: NA

CDR3aa: CASSLNGRVDSSYNEQFF
j_gene: TRBJ2-1
v_gene: TRBV2
abundance: NA

CDR3aa: CASSPDPPPHTEAFF
j_gene: TRBJ1-1
v_gene: TRBV7-6
abundance: NA

CDR3aa: CASSLGGQTYNEQFF
j_gene: TRBJ2-1
v_gene: TRBV11-2
abundance: NA

CDR3aa: CATTVRGWGTEAFF
j_gene: TRBJ1-1
v_gene: TRBV19
abundance: NA

CDR3aa: CAWYTGTDYGYTF
j_gene: TRBJ1-2
v_gene: TRBV30
abundance: NA

CDR3aa: CASSSGTDTYSNQPQHF
j_gene: TRBJ1-5
v_gene: TRBV7-2
abundance: NA

CDR3aa: CASSLRQGGGYTF
j_gene: TRBJ1-2
v_gene: TRBV6-1
abundance: once

CDR3aa: CASSATGLVSLEQYF
j_gene: TRBJ2-7
v_gene: TRBV27
abundance: NA

CDR3aa: CASSSTSGRTDTQYF
j_gene: TRBJ2-3
v_gene: TRBV7-9
abundance: NA

CDR3aa: CASSFIADNEQFF
j_gene: TRBJ2-1
v_gene: TRBV5-1
abundance: once

CDR3aa: CASRNSGRTYNEQFF
j_gene: TRBJ2-1
v_gene: TRBV6-6
abundance: NA

CDR3aa: CASSLDMGGSYEQYF
j_gene: TRBJ2-7
v_gene: TRBV5-1
abundance: NA

CDR3aa: CASSMREGQPQHF
j_gene: TRBJ1-5
v_gene: TRBV6-5
abundance: NA

CDR3aa: CASSLVSSGSSYNEQFF
j_gene: TRBJ2-1
v_gene: TRBV7-2
abundance: NA

CDR3aa: CASSSRRNTEAFF
j_gene: TRBJ1-1
v_gene: TRBV5-6
abundance: once

CDR3aa: CASSFGLNQPQHF
j_gene: TRBJ1-5
v_gene: TRBV19
abundance: NA

CDR3aa: CASRVQGKVLGGYTF
j_gene: TRBJ1-2
v_gene: TRBV28
abundance: NA

CDR3aa: CASSREQGAAEAFF
j_gene: TRBJ1-1
v_gene: TRBV4-1
abundance: NA

CDR3aa: CASSLSGGDSEQFF
j_gene: TRBJ2-1
v_gene: TRBV7-7
abundance: NA

CDR3aa: CASSLDPVAGETQYF
j_gene: TRBJ2-5
v_gene: TRBV7-9
abundance: NA

CDR3aa: CATRRDGLDSYEQYF
j_gene: TRBJ2-7
v_gene: TRBV15
abundance: NA

CDR3aa: CASSSGQWNTEAFF
j_gene: TRBJ1-1
v_gene: TRBV7-2
abundance: NA

CDR3aa: CASSPGNQETQYF
j_gene: TRBJ2-5
v_gene: TRBV18
abundance: NA

CDR3aa: CASSFTGLLVGYTF
j_gene: TRBJ1-2
v_gene: TRBV7-2
abundance: NA

CDR3aa: CASSSRTLGGELFF
j_gene: TRBJ2-2
v_gene: TRBV5-1
abundance: few

CDR3aa: CAWSEDRGSHEQYF
j_gene: TRBJ2-7
v_gene: TRBV30
abundance: NA

CDR3aa: CASSQALGQLNTEAFF
j_gene: TRBJ1-1
v_gene: TRBV18
abundance: NA

CDR3aa: CASSLPTSSYEQYF
j_gene: NA
v_gene: TRBV7-9
abundance: NA